This T cell receptor (beta chain) originates from a study of post-analysis software for immune sequencing data. Study-wide results and limits: There were five TRBV segments more frequent in patients than controls, and TRBV5-6, TRBV5-1 and TRBV20-1 were among them. A significant reduction in normalized Chao1 diversity was observed in multiple sclerosis patients versus controls.

There are 12 residues in the CDR3. The germline V and J ends were trimmed by 6 bases and 7 bases, with 10 bases remaining between them. Concerning this clonotype: Its antigen is as yet unknown.

Unique molecular identifiers featured in each of the TCR beta cDNA libraries. Each CDR3 protein is one row after TCRdb ran MiXCR on the PCR reads. The sample comprises hundreds of thousands of distinct CDR3 sequences, approximately 30% of which are singletons, and around 0.56% rests with the top ten. Sequenced material: blood. The genes are TRBV12-3 or TRBV12-4 and TRBJ2-1; D gene unclear. The clonotype comes from a girl aged 5-17 years with multiple sclerosis. CDR3 protein: CASSPLVNEQFF. The DNA for the CDR3 is TGTGCCAGCAGCCCCCTGGTTAATGAGCAGTTCTTC.